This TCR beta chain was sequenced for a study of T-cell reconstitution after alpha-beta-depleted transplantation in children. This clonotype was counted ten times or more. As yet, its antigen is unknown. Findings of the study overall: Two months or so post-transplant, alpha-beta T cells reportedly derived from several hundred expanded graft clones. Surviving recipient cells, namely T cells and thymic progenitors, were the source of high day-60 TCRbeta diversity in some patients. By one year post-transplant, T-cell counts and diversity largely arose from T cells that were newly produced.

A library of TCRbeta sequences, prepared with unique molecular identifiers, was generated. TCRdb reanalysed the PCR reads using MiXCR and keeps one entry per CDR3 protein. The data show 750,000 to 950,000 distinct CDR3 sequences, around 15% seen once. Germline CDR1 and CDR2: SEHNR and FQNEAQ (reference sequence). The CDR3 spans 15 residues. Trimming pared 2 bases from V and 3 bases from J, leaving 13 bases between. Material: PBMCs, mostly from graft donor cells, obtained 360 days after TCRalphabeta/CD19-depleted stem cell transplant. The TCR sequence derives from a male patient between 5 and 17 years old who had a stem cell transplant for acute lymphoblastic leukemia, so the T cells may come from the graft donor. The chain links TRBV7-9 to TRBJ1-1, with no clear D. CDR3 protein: CASSLRGGFDTEAFF. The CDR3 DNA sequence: TGTGCCAGCAGCTTACGGGGAGGATTCGACACTGAAGCTTTCTTT.